This T cell receptor beta chain derives from a study of blood T cell repertoires in COVID-19. Overall study: COVID-19 samples collected from the United States, Italy and Spain covered acute and convalescent phases. PBMCs, B-cell-depleted T cells, or T cells were the source of the cDNA or gDNA that made up the material.

CDR1 and CDR2 (germline): KGHSH, LQKENI. V was trimmed by 6 bases and J by 2 bases, leaving 11 bases between them. The CDR3 consists of 14 residues. As processed by the authors: Reference gene primer amplification in the assay estimated nucleated cell counts. Repertoires were generated with immunoSEQ multiplex PCR, while TCRdb's copy carries only in-frame clones and drops some. V and J calls and clone size are those listed in that table; D and trimming were worked out from the DNA. The sample lists about 210,000 clones; roughly 84% were seen once. J is TRBJ2-4 and V is TRBV18, with D perhaps TRBD1 (5 bases). This clonotype originated in a woman aged 80 or older with acute or convalescent COVID-19. The sequenced material came from peripheral blood. Here the CDR3 reads CASSAGPTKNIQYF. The CDR3 DNA follows: TGTGCCAGCTCGGCAGGGCCGACCAAAAACATTCAGTACTTC.